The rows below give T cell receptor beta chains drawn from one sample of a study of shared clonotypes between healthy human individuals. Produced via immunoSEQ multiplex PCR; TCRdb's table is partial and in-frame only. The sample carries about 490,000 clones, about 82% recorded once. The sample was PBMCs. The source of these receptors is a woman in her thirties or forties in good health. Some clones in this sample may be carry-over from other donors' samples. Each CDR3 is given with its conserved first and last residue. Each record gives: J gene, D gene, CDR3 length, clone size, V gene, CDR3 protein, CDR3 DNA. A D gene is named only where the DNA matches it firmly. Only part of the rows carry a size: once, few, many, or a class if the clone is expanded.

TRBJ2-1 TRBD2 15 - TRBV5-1 CASSLEGGPYNEQFF TGCGCCAGCAGCTTAGAGGGAGGGCCTTATAATGAGCAGTTCTTC
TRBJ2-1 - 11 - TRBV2 CASSEMGEQFF TGTGCCAGCAGTGAAATGGGGGAGCAGTTCTTC
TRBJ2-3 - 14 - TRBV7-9 CASSVGTAEDTQYF TGTGCCAGCAGCGTAGGGACCGCGGAAGATACGCAGTATTTT
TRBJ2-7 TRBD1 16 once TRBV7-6 CASSQGQGPLLYEQYF TGTGCCAGCAGCCAGGGACAGGGCCCACTTCTCTACGAGCAGTACTTC
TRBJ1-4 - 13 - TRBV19 CASSPNARMELFF TGTGCCAGTAGCCCCAATGCTCGGATGGAACTGTTTTTT
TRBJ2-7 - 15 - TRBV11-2 CASSPRSPGSYEQYF TGTGCCAGCAGCCCAAGGTCTCCAGGAAGTTACGAGCAGTACTTC
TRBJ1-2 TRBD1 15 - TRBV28 CASSIGTGGMRGYTF TGTGCCAGCAGTATCGGGACAGGGGGAATGCGCGGCTACACCTTC
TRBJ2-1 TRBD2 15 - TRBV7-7 CASSSGTSGRLEQFF TGTGCTAGCAGCTCCGGGACTAGCGGGAGGCTTGAGCAGTTCTTC
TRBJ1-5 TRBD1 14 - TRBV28 CASRRQGNNQPQHF TGTGCCAGCAGGCGACAGGGAAACAATCAGCCCCAGCATTTT
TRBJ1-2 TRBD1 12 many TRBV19 CASSRQGNGYTF TGTGCCAGTAGTAGACAGGGGAATGGCTACACCTTC
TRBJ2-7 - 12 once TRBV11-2 CASSPISYEQYF TGTGCCAGCAGCCCAATTTCCTACGAGCAGTACTTC
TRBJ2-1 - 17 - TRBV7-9 CASSLLVRAGTYNEQFF TGTGCCAGCAGCTTATTAGTTAGGGCAGGGACCTACAATGAGCAGTTCTTC
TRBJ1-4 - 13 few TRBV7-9 CASSLEGGIKLFF TGTGCCAGCAGCTTAGAGGGGGGAATCAAACTGTTTTTT
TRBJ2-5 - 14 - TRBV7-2 CASSSRGAAETQYF TGTGCCAGCAGCTCCCGTGGGGCGGCGGAGACCCAGTACTTC
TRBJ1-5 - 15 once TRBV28 CASHPRSPTGQPQHF TGTGCCAGCCACCCTCGGAGCCCGACAGGTCAGCCCCAGCATTTT
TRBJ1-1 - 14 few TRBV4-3 CASSPSSMNTEAFF TGCGCCAGCAGCCCTAGTTCGATGAACACTGAAGCTTTCTTT
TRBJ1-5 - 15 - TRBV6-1 CASSQGWQTFGPQHF TGTGCCAGCAGTCAAGGCTGGCAAACCTTTGGGCCCCAGCATTTT
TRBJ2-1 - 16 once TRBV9 CASSVPRGVADNEQFF TGTGCCAGCAGCGTCCCGAGAGGGGTCGCCGACAATGAGCAGTTCTTC
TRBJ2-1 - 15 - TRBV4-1 CASSTQRTAYNEQFF TGCGCCAGCAGCACTCAAAGGACGGCGTACAATGAGCAGTTCTTC
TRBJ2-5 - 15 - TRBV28 CASSLGGQTEGPQYF TGTGCCAGCAGTTTAGGGGGCCAAACGGAGGGGCCCCAGTACTTC
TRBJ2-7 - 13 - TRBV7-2 CASSSNRDGEQYF TGTGCCAGCAGCTCTAACAGGGACGGCGAGCAGTACTTC
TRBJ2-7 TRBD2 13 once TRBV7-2 CASRVSGTYEQYF TGTGCCAGCAGGGTCAGCGGGACCTACGAGCAGTACTTC
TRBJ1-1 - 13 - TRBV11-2 CASSFTFSRGAFF TGTGCCAGCAGCTTTACATTCAGTAGGGGAGCTTTCTTT
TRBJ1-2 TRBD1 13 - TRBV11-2 CASRRTGDYGYTF TGTGCCAGCAGAAGGACAGGAGACTATGGCTACACCTTC
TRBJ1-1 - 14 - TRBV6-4 CASSEGGDHQEAFF TGTGCCAGCAGTGAGGGGGGGGACCACCAAGAAGCTTTCTTT
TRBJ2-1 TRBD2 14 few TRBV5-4 CASSLDLAANEQFF TGTGCCAGCAGCTTGGATCTAGCGGCAAATGAGCAGTTCTTC
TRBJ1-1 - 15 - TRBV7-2 CASSLITGPGTEAFF TGTGCCAGCAGCTTAATAACAGGGCCGGGGACTGAAGCTTTCTTT
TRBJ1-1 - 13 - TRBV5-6 CASSRVDNTEAFF TGTGCCAGCAGCCGGGTGGACAACACTGAAGCTTTCTTT
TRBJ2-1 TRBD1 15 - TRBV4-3 CASSQSGTGHWEQFF TGCGCCAGCAGCCAGTCCGGGACAGGGCATTGGGAGCAGTTCTTC
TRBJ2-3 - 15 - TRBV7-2 CASSRGSGSTDTQYF TGTGCCAGCTCTCGAGGTTCGGGCTCCACAGATACGCAGTATTTT
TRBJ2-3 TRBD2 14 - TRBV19 CASSIGTSEDTQYF TGTGCCAGTAGTATAGGGACTAGCGAGGATACGCAGTATTTT
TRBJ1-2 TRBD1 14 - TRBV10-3 CAIRLDREPYGYTF TGTGCCATCAGGCTAGACAGGGAACCCTATGGCTACACCTTC
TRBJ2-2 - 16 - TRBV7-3 CASSLSAATNTGELFF TGTGCCAGCAGCTTAAGTGCGGCAACGAACACCGGGGAGCTGTTTTTT
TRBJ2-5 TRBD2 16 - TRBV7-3 CASRAGTSGLQETQYF TGTGCCAGCAGGGCCGGGACTAGCGGGCTGCAGGAGACCCAGTACTTC
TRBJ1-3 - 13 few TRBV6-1 CASSLTGGNTIYF TGTGCCAGCAGCCTTACAGGGGGAAACACCATATATTTT
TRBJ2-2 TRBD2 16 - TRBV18 CASSRLTSSTTGELFF TGTGCCAGCTCTCGATTGACTAGCTCGACCACCGGGGAGCTGTTTTTT
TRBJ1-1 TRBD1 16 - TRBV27 CASSWVRDRPNTEAFF TGTGCCAGCAGTTGGGTAAGGGACAGGCCGAACACTGAAGCTTTCTTT
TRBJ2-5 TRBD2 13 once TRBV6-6 CASSQAGGVTQYF TGTGCCAGCAGTCAAGCGGGAGGGGTGACCCAGTACTTC
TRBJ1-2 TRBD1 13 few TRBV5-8 CASSVTGVDGYTF TGTGCCAGCAGCGTGACAGGGGTGGATGGCTACACCTTC
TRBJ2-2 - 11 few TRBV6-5 CANPGTGELFF TGTGCCAACCCGGGCACCGGGGAGCTGTTTTTT
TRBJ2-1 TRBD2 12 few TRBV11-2 CASSPHGRRLVF TGTGCCAGCAGCCCGCACGGGAGGAGGCTGGTCTTC
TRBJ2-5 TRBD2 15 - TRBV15 CATSRDRGGAETQYF TGTGCCACCAGCAGAGACCGGGGAGGGGCGGAGACCCAGTACTTC
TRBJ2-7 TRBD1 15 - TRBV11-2 CASSYPGTGAYEQYF TGTGCCAGCAGCTATCCCGGGACAGGGGCCTACGAGCAGTACTTC
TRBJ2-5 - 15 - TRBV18 CASSIGRGSQETQYF TGTGCCAGCTCAATCGGCAGGGGATCCCAAGAGACCCAGTACTTC
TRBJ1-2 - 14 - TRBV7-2 CASTIRGGKFGYTF TGTGCCAGCACCATTAGAGGCGGGAAATTTGGCTACACCTTC
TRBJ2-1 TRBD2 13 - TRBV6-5 CASKGLAHNEQFF TGTGCCAGCAAGGGACTAGCTCACAATGAGCAGTTCTTC
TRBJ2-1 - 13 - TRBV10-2 CASRRDVYNEQLF TGCGCCAGCAGACGGGACGTTTACAATGAGCAGCTCTTC
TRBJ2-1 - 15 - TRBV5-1 CASSLYQQGPNEQFF TGCGCCAGCAGCTTGTACCAGCAAGGCCCCAATGAGCAGTTCTTC
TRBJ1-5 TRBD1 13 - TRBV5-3 CAGTGEKRQPQHF TGTGCAGGGACAGGGGAAAAACGTCAGCCCCAGCATTTT
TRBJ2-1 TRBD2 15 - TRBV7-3 CASSLWEGLLNEQFF TGTGCCAGCAGCTTATGGGAGGGCCTTCTCAATGAGCAGTTCTTC
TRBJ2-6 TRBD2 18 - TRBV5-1 CASSSLAGRSSGANVLTF TGCGCCAGCAGCTCCCTAGCGGGGAGATCCTCTGGGGCCAACGTCCTGACTTTC
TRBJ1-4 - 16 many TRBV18 CASSPPVGATNEKLFF TGTGCCAGCTCACCACCGGTGGGGGCAACTAATGAAAAACTGTTTTTT
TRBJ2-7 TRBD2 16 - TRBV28 CASSVPTSGRIFEQYF TGTGCCAGCAGTGTCCCGACTAGCGGGAGGATTTTTGAGCAGTACTTC
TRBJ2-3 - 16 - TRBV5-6 CASSLDGDRGAYTQYF TGTGCCAGCAGCTTGGACGGAGATAGGGGAGCTTATACGCAGTATTTT